This TCR beta chain is from a study of tissue T cells after allogeneic stem cell transplantation. Whole-study results and caveats: Across patients, clones rarely overlapped, yet motif clusters were shared tissue-specifically.

Time point noted: mouse harvest day 7 after allogeneic transplant. Tail vein injection delivered 10^7 T-cell-depleted bone marrow cells and 10^6 splenic CD5+ T cells. B6 (H2b) cells into BALB/c (H2d) mice; tissues taken at day 7 or 14. On this clone itself: The antigen remains unidentified. These gene names are mouse names. The read ends 1 residue shy of where the CDR3 ends; the end is completed using the germline J gene.

The CDR3 is 15 amino acids. Germline V gene data show CDR1 as NNHDY and CDR2 as SYVADS. V shed 0 bases and J shed 0 bases, with 8 bases lying between them. The protocol was immunoSEQ multiplex PCR, while the TCRdb copy is restricted to in-frame clones and leaves out a portion. The sample holds 8,500 to 10,000 clones, 47% seen once. Sequencing was carried out using gut tissue. The chain is built from TRBV13-3 and TRBJ2-5; D is unresolved. The sequence was collected from a female BALB/c mouse given C57BL/6 T cells with graft-versus-host disease after an allogeneic hematopoietic cell transplant. The CDR3 sequence: CASSDALSNQDTQYF. The CDR3 bases that were read are TGTGCCAGCAGTGATGCCCTCAGTAACCAAGACACCCAGTAC. The full variable domain, completed using reference TRBV13-3 and TRBJ2-5, is EAAVTQSPRSKVAVTGGKVTLSCHQTNNHDYMYWYRQDTGHGLRLIHYSYVADSTEKGDIPDGYKASRPSQENFSLILELASLSQTAVYFCASSDALSNQDTQYFGPGTRLLVL.